Following are 19 T cell receptor beta chains from one sample sequenced in a study of blood T cell repertoires in COVID-19. Sequencing was performed with immunoSEQ multiplex PCR; in TCRdb, only in-frame clones are kept and a portion is missing. The sample yields about 370,000 clones, more than 85% seen once. Material: PBMCs or T cells enriched from blood (not recorded which). The receptors stem from a middle-aged woman who had been exposed to COVID-19.

The chain joins TRBV3-1 (or the pseudogene TRBV3-2) to TRBJ2-1; TRBD2 matches at 14 bases. CDR3 length equals 19 residues. With V trimmed by 3 bases and J by 0 bases, 7 bases remained unmatched. Germline values: CDR1 LGHDT, CDR2 YNNKEL (reference sequence). CDR3 in DNA: TGTGCCAGCAGCCAGTTAGGACTAGCGGGGGGCCTCTCCTACAATGAGCAGTTCTTC. Translating it yields CASSQLGLAGGLSYNEQFF.

This chain uses TRBV7-6 with TRBJ1-6; tentatively, D is TRBD1 (6 bases). This CDR3 contains 16 residues. V lost 5 bases and J lost 3, with 14 bases in between. Germline assignment: CDR1 SGHVS and CDR2 FNYEAQ. In DNA form, the CDR3 reads TGTGCCAGCAGCAGTGCAGGGGTCCGCTATAATTCACCCCTCCACTTT. This translates into CASSSAGVRYNSPLHF.

The chain uses TRBV7-8 and TRBJ2-7; 8 bases align to TRBD2. V lost 4 bases to trimming and J lost 2 bases; unmatched junction nucleotides: 7. Germline CDR1 SGHVS, CDR2 FQNEAQ. The length of the CDR3 is 15 residues. The CDR3 DNA sequence: TGTGCCAGCAGCTCCTCGGGCGGGGGGACCTACGAGCAGTACTTC. This sequence encodes CASSSSGGGTYEQYF.

CDR3 residues: CASSQVGLHEQYF. As DNA, the CDR3 is TGTGCCAGCAGCCAAGTCGGTCTTCACGAGCAGTACTTC. The rearrangement joins TRBV7-9 to TRBJ2-7; D remains ambiguous. Trimming took off 5 bases at V and 5 bases at J, with 13 bases between the two ends. The CDR3 runs to 13 residues. CDR1 and CDR2 from the germline V gene are SEHNR and FQNEAQ (reference sequence).

The chain is built from TRBV12-3 or TRBV12-4 and TRBJ2-1, with D possibly matching TRBD2 (5 bases). This CDR3 spans 12 amino acids. V was shortened by 4 bases and J by 8 bases, with 9 bases between the two germline ends. The CDR3 DNA reads as TGTGCCAGCAGTTCCAGCGGCGATGAGCAGTTCTTC. It yields the protein CASSSSGDEQFF.

The gene calls are TRBV7-9 and TRBJ2-3, with TRBD2 matching 12 bases. In germline, CDR1 is SEHNR, CDR2 FQNEAQ (reference sequence). This CDR3 has 17 amino acids. V was clipped by 1 base and J by 4 bases; unmatched bases: 6. For the CDR3, the DNA is TGTGCCAGCAGCTTAGTACTAGCGGGAGGTCTTGCAGATACGCAGTATTTT. Amino acid sequence: CASSLVLAGGLADTQYF.

The chain has TRBV4-1 and TRBJ2-2; tentatively, D is TRBD2 (5 bases). The CDR3 loop spans 14 amino acids. Germline V gene lookup returns CDR1 MGHRA and CDR2 YSYEKL. V was cut by 4 bases and J by 7 bases, with 13 bases left in between. In nucleotides, the CDR3 is TGCGCCAGCAGCCTCCGGGATTTCCACGGGGAGCTGTTTTTT. Protein product: CASSLRDFHGELFF.

V and J are TRBV10-1 and TRBJ1-1; D gene unclear. Deletions cut 7 bases from V and 3 bases from J, with 15 bases between. The germline V gene has CDR1 WNHNN and CDR2 SYGVQD (reference sequence). The CDR3 totals 14 residues. CDR3 DNA: TGCGCCAGCACTCCGGAGGGCCTCCACACTGAAGCTTTCTTT. Residues: CASTPEGLHTEAFF.

Regarding this clone: Its ends do not fully match the called genes, so a read error is possible. V and J are TRBV20-1 and TRBJ1-2; unclear D gene. Germline lookup yields CDR1 DFQATT and CDR2 SNEGSKA (reference sequence). This CDR3 is built from 11 residues. The chain's CDR3 is CSARYGVRALF. CDR3 sequence (DNA): TGCAGTGCTAGGTACGGGGTCCGGGCTCTCTTC.

V usage is TRBV20-1 and J usage is TRBJ2-7; the D gene is possibly TRBD2 (5 bases). The CDR3 length is 11 residues. The germline V gene has CDR1 DFQATT and CDR2 SNEGSKA (reference sequence). Between the trimmed V and J ends, which lost 6 bases and 6 bases, there was a span of 12 bases. The CDR3 loop is CSARGPTEQYF. Written as DNA, the CDR3 is TGCAGTGCACGCGGGCCGACCGAGCAGTACTTC.

The chain carries TRBV24-1 and TRBJ2-5; D not certain. The CDR3 runs 15 residues. V lost 4 bases to trimming and J lost 2 bases, with 13 bases between them. Germline CDR1 KGHDR, CDR2 SFDVKD. CDR3 nucleotides: TGTGCCACCAGTGACCCCCTAGGATCTCAAGAGACCCAGTACTTC. Its protein is CATSDPLGSQETQYF.

The CDR3, as DNA: TGTGCCAGTAGTATACGGGGCTACGAGCAGTACTTC. As protein: CASSIRGYEQYF. The J gene is TRBJ2-7, the V gene TRBV19; D might be TRBD2 (5 bases). The ends were cut back, 2 bases at V and 3 bases at J, with 5 bases in the middle. CDR3 size: 12 residues. Germline CDR1 is LNHDA and CDR2 is SQIVND (reference sequence).

The CDR3 protein is CASSNPGGASSETQYF. CDR3 nucleotide sequence: TGTGCCAGTAGTAACCCCGGGGGGGCTTCCTCAGAGACCCAGTACTTC. The chain recombines TRBV19 with TRBJ2-5; 8 positions agree with TRBD2. Per germline, CDR1 LNHDA and CDR2 SQIVND (reference sequence). The CDR3 covers 16 residues. Trimming took 4 bases from V and 4 from J; bases not matched to a gene: 11. The complete variable domain, with remaining parts taken from reference TRBV19 and TRBJ2-5, reads DGGITQSPKYLFRKEGQNVTLSCEQNLNHDAMYWYRQDPGQGLRLIYYSQIVNDFQKGDIAEGYSVSREKKESFPLTVTSAQKNPTAFYLCASSNPGGASSETQYFGPGTRLLVL.

V gene TRBV7-2 combines with J gene TRBJ1-5; possible D gene TRBD1, 5 bases. CDR3 length: 15 amino acids. Germline V gene data show CDR1 as SGHTA and CDR2 as FQGNSA. Trimming took 3 bases from V and 3 from J, leaving 12 bases between them. The CDR3 sequence: CASSLGGGNNQPQHF. The DNA for the CDR3 is TGTGCCAGCAGCTTGGGCGGGGGGAACAATCAGCCCCAGCATTTT.

This clone came up once. The chain recombines TRBV29-1 with TRBJ1-2; 7 bases are shared with TRBD1. The trim removed 4 bases at V and 6 bases at J, leaving 8 bases unmatched. The CDR3 is 13 residues long. CDR1 and CDR2 (germline): SQVTM, ANQGSEA. The CDR3 is CSVGTGPLNGYTF. CDR3 DNA: TGCAGCGTTGGGACAGGACCCCTAAATGGCTACACCTTC.

The CDR3 coding sequence is TGTGCCAGCAGCTTGGGAGCTAGCGGAGTCACAGATACGCAGTATTTT. It encodes CASSLGASGVTDTQYF. The chain recombines TRBV5-4 with TRBJ2-3; TRBD2 agrees at 7 bases. CDR1 is SGHNT, CDR2 YYREEE, per germline (reference sequence). V trimming: 0 bases; J trimming: 2 bases; junction bases outside the gene matches: 6. This CDR3 comprises 16 residues.

The rearrangement joins TRBV14 to TRBJ1-4; D is possibly TRBD1 (5 bases). V was clipped by 4 bases and J by 4 bases, with 16 bases between them. The CDR3 is made up of 16 amino acids. Per the germline V gene, CDR1 is SGHDN and CDR2 is FVKESK. For the CDR3, the DNA is TGTGCCAGCAGCCCCGACAGAAATAAGAATAATGAAAAACTGTTTTTT. It encodes CASSPDRNKNNEKLFF.

V gene TRBV18 combines with J gene TRBJ1-1; D gene ambiguous. CDR1 is KGHSH and CDR2 is LQKENI in the germline V gene. V lost 3 bases and J lost 5, with 16 bases in between. This CDR3 comprises 15 residues. CDR3 region: CASSPTSGRMTEAFF. The DNA for the CDR3 is TGTGCCAGCTCACCGACTAGTGGCAGGATGACTGAAGCTTTCTTT. The full variable domain, with the rest looked up from reference TRBV18 and TRBJ1-1, is NAGVMQNPRHLVRRRGQEARLRCSPMKGHSHVYWYRQLPEEGLKFMVYLQKENIIDESGMPKERFSAEFPKEGPSILRIQQVVRGDSAAYFCASSPTSGRMTEAFFGQGTRLTVV.

This sequence joins TRBV6-1 and TRBJ1-4; 10 bases align to TRBD1. Germline-derived CDR1 and CDR2 are MNHNS and SASEGT. The CDR3 length is 16 residues. V trimming: 4 bases; J trimming: 7 bases; junction bases outside the gene matches: 9. The CDR3 loop is CASSGPTGGEIEKLFF. The CDR3 nucleotides read TGTGCCAGCAGTGGGCCGACAGGGGGCGAAATTGAAAAACTGTTTTTT.